This section outlines one T cell receptor beta chain sequence together with its context. The antigen is not known. Trimming removed 5 bases at V and 1 base at J, with 11 bases between. The CDR3 loop spans 14 amino acids. The data originate from a study of CD8 T cells in Susac syndrome. The study, taken as a whole, reports: When the CD4+ T cell repertoires of patients with Susac syndrome were examined, they did not show any clonal expansion.

All included Susac syndrome patients satisfied recently defined diagnostic criteria for definite or probable disease. TEMRA cells underwent FACS enrichment and CD8+ and CD4+ T cells underwent negative isolation. Random hexamers served to reverse transcribe roughly 0.5 to 1 ug RNA. Multiplex PCR with immunoSEQ amplified the TCR beta CDR3 across 54 Vbeta and 13 Jbeta. TCRdb passed the immunoSEQ multiplex PCR reads through MiXCR, listing each CDR3 protein once. The data show 170,000 or so distinct CDR3 sequences, with 94% seen just once and 0.095% to 0.13% held by the top ten. Sequenced sample: CD4+ T cells from PBMCs. The source is a human donor with Susac syndrome. The genes are TRBV12-3 or TRBV12-4 and TRBJ1-1; D not resolved. CDR3 in DNA: TGTGCCAGCAGTCTCCGCGAAGAGAACACTGAAGCTTTCTTT. Translating it yields CASSLREENTEAFF.